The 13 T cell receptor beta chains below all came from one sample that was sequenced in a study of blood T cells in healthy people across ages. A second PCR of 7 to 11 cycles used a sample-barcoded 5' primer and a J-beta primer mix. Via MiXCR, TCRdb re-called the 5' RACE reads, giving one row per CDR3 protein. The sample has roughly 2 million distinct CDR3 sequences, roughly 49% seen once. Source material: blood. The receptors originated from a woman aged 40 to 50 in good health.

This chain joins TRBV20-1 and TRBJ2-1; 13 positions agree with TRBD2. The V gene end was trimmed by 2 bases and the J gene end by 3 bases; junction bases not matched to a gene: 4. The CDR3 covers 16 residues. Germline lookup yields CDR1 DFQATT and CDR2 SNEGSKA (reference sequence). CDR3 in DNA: TGCAGTGCTAGACGACTAGCGGGGGGCGTCTACAATGAGCAGTTCTTC. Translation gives CSARRLAGGVYNEQFF.

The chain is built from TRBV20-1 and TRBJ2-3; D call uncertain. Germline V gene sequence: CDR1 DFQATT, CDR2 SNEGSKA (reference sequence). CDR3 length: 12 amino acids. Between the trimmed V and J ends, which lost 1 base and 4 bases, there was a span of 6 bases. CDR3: CSARVLADTQYF. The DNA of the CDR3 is TGCAGTGCTAGAGTGTTGGCAGATACGCAGTATTTT.

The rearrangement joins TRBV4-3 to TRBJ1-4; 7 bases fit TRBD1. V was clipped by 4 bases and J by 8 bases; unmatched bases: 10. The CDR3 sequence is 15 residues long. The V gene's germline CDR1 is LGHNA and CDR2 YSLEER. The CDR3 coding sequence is TGCGCCAGCAGCCCAGTCCCACAGGGGCGGGAAAAACTGTTTTTT. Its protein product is CASSPVPQGREKLFF.

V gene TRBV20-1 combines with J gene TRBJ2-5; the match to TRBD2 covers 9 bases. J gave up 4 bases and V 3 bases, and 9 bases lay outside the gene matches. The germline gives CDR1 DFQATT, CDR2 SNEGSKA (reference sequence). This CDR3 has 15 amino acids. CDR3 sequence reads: CSASGGGAMGETQYF. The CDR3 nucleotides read TGCAGTGCTAGCGGCGGGGGGGCCATGGGAGAGACCCAGTACTTC.

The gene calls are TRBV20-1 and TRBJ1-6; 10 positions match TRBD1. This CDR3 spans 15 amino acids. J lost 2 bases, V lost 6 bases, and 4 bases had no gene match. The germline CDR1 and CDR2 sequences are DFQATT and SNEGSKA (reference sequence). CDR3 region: CSATGTGAYNSPLHF. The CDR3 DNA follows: TGCAGTGCAACCGGGACAGGGGCCTATAATTCACCCCTCCACTTT.

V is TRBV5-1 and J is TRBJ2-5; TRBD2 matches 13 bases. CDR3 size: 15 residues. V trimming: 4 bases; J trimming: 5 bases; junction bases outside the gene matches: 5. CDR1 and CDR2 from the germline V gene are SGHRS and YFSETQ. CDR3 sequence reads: CASSKGLAGLETQYF. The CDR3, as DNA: TGCGCCAGCAGCAAGGGACTAGCGGGGCTGGAGACCCAGTACTTC.

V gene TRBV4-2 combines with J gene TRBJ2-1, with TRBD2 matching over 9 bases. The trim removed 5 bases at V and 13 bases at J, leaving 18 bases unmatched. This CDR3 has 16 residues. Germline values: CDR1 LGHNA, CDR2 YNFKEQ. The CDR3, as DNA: TGTGCCAGCAGCTCCCAAACTAGCGGGTCACAAGAGACCCAGTTCTTC. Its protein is CASSSQTSGSQETQFF.

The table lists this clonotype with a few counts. Here the CDR3 DNA reads TGTGCCAGCAGTCCCCCTAACCGTGGCTACACCTTC. Its protein product is CASSPPNRGYTF. V is TRBV28 and J is TRBJ1-2; D is uncertain. This CDR3 region has 12 residues. Germline CDR1 MDHEN, CDR2 SYDVKM. V was pared by 5 bases and J by 7 bases, with 11 bases between.

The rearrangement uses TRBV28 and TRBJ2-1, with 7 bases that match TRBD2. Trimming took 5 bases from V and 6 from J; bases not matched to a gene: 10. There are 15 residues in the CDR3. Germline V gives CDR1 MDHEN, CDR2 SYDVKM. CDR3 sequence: CASSRQGGFGNEQFF. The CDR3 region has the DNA TGTGCCAGCAGTAGGCAGGGAGGGTTTGGCAATGAGCAGTTCTTC.

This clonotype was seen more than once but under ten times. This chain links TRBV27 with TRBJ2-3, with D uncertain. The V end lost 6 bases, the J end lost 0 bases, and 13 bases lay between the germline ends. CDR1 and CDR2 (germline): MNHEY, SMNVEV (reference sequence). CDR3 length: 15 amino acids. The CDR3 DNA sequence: TGTGCCAGCAGGATGGGTGGGCCTAGCACAGATACGCAGTATTTT. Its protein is CASRMGGPSTDTQYF.

The CDR3 region is CASSLSSGGAEDTQYF. The CDR3 nucleotides read TGTGCCAGCAGCCTATCTAGCGGGGGGGCAGAAGATACGCAGTATTTT. The chain employs TRBV7-9 and TRBJ2-3, with 12 bases identical to TRBD2. The V segment lost 5 bases and the J segment 5 bases; nucleotides outside the gene matches: 8. CDR3 size: 16 residues. Germline lookup yields CDR1 SEHNR and CDR2 FQNEAQ (reference sequence).

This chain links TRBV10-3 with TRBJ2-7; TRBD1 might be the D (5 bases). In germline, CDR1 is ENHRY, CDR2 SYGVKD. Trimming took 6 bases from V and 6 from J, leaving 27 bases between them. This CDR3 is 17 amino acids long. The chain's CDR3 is CAIRGSGMTISHGEQYF. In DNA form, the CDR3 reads TGTGCCATCAGAGGATCAGGGATGACCATTTCCCACGGCGAGCAGTACTTC.

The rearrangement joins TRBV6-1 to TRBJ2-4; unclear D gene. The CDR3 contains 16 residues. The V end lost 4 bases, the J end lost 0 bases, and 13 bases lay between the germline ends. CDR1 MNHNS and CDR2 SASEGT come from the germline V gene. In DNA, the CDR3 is TGTGCCAGCAGTGTCTTGAAGTCACAAGCCAAAAACATTCAGTACTTC. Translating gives CASSVLKSQAKNIQYF.